This T cell receptor beta chain was sequenced for a study of radiotherapy plus CTLA-4 blockade in lung cancer. Across the study: There were objective responses in 18% of patients, and approximately 30% had disease control.

Only in-frame clones appear in the TCRdb table, and some are missing; sequencing was by immunoSEQ multiplex PCR. Here the sample spans about 88,000 clones, about two thirds being singletons. A word on this clone: Antigen: not known.

Trimming took off 5 bases at V and 1 base at J, with 12 bases between the two ends. The CDR3 contains 14 residues. Looked up from germline, CDR1 is LGHNA and CDR2 is YSLEER. Study conclusions and caveats: Blood saw expansion of tumor-derived TCR clones after radiotherapy plus ipilimumab. In blood, early T cell clone dynamics reportedly predicted response best, together with interferon-beta.

Those with chemo-refractory metastatic non-small-cell lung cancer were treated with focal radiation combined with CTLA-4 blockade using ipilimumab. V and J are TRBV4-3 and TRBJ2-7; D unclear. The specimen comprised peripheral blood, sampled from a patient treated with radiotherapy plus ipilimumab. The receptor was derived from a human donor with non-small cell lung cancer that progressed on radiotherapy plus ipilimumab. The CDR3 sequence: CASSSSLGSYEQYF. The CDR3 nucleotides are TGCGCCAGCAGCTCCTCCCTCGGGTCCTACGAGCAGTACTTC.